These T cell receptor beta chains were read from a single sample in a study of blood T cell repertoires in COVID-19. This table comes from immunoSEQ multiplex PCR, and its TCRdb copy is limited to in-frame clones, with some not included. The sample carries more than 200,000 clones, over 75% recorded once. Material: peripheral blood. These receptors all come from a woman aged 40 to 55 who had recovered from COVID-19. CDR3s include the opening cysteine and the closing phenylalanine or tryptophan. Size is stated for part of the rows, as once, few or many counts, or as a class when the clone is expanded.

clone_size,j_call,v_call,cdr3_aa
.,TRBJ1-2,TRBV12-3/TRBV12-4,CASIDSNGYTF
.,TRBJ2-1,TRBV6-6,CASSTETGYEQFF
.,TRBJ1-3,TRBV19,CASSMGTVGGNTIYF
few,TRBJ1-1,TRBV6-5,CASRPGQSRTEAFF
.,TRBJ2-7,TRBV18,CASSPPRLAGVEQYF
.,TRBJ2-4,TRBV29-1,CSVRNRSPGNIQYF
once,TRBJ1-2,TRBV6-2/TRBV6-3,CASSIRQFLNYGYTF
.,TRBJ2-7,TRBV19,CASSRQGSYEQYF
.,TRBJ2-2,TRBV24-1,CATSDNLHRTGELFF
.,TRBJ1-2,TRBV6-5,CASMRQGGYGYTF
.,TRBJ2-2,TRBV24-1,CATSDGQGTNTGELFF
.,TRBJ2-1,TRBV7-2,CASSLDSDRFPFF
.,TRBJ2-2,TRBV19,CASSIGGGTGELFF
.,TRBJ2-3,TRBV7-2,CASSLVIAGGAADTQYF
.,TRBJ1-2,TRBV6-1,CASSEEPGRNYGYTF
.,TRBJ2-3,TRBV6-5,CASSYAGTETDTQYF
.,TRBJ2-7,TRBV28,CASMGVFYEQYF
.,TRBJ1-5,TRBV7-6,CASSPLGGFNQPQHF
once,TRBJ2-5,TRBV5-1,CASSSSQGRETQYF
few,TRBJ2-5,TRBV6-5,CASSYSDRGSQYF
.,TRBJ2-2,TRBV9,CASSVGLARTGELFF
.,TRBJ2-1,TRBV7-2,CASSLGGQGYNEQFF
.,TRBJ1-3,TRBV7-8,CASSQGQGSAGNTIYF
.,TRBJ2-7,TRBV6-5,CASSSGQAPSYEQYF
.,TRBJ1-6,TRBV7-3,CASSQGQGGSPLHF
.,TRBJ1-4,TRBV11-3,CASSLGPGIFEKLFF
.,TRBJ2-1,TRBV24-1,CATSDLKGAYNEQFF
.,TRBJ2-3,TRBV3-1/TRBV3-2,CASSQGKGLLEADTQYF